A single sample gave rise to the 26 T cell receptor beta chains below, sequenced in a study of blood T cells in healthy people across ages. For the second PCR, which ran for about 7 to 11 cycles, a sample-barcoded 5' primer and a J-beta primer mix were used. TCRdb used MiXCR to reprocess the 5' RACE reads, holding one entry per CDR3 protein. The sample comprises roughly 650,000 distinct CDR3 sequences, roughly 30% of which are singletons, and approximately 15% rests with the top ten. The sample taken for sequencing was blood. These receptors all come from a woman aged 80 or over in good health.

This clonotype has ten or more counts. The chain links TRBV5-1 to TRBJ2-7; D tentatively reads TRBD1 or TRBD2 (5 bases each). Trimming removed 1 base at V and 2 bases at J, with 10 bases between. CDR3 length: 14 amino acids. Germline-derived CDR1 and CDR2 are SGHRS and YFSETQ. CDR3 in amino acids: CASSLFGGTYEQYF. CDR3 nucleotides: TGCGCCAGCAGCTTGTTTGGGGGAACCTACGAGCAGTACTTC.

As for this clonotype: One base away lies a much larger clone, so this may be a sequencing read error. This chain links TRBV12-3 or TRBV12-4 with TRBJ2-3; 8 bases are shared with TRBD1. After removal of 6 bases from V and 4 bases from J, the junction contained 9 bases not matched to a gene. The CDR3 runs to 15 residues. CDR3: CASSPGQEPADTQYF. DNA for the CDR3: TGTGCCAGCAGCCCGGGACAGGAGCCCGCAGATACGCAGTATTTT.

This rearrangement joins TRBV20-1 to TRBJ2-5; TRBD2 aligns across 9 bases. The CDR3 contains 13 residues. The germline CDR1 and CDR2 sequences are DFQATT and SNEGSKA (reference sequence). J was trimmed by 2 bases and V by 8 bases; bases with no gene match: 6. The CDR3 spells CSLAGVRQETQYF. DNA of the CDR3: TGCAGTTTAGCGGGGGTTCGGCAAGAGACCCAGTACTTC.

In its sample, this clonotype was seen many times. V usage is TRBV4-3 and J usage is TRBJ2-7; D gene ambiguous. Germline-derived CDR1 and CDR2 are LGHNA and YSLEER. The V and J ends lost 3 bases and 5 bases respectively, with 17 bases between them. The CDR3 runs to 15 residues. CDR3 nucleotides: TGCGCCAGCAGCCACCGACTGACCTTTTCCGACGAGCAGTACTTC. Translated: CASSHRLTFSDEQYF.

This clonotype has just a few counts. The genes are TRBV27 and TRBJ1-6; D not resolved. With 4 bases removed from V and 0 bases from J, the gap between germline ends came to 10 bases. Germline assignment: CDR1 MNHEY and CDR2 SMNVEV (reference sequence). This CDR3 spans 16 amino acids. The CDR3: CASSSGRSSYNSPLHF. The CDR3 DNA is TGTGCCAGCAGTTCCGGACGGAGCTCCTATAATTCACCCCTCCACTTT.

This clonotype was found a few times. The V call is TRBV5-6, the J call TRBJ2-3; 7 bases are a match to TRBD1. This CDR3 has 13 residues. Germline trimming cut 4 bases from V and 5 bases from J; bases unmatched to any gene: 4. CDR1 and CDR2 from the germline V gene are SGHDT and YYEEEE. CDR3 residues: CASSVAGGDTQYF. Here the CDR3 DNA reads TGTGCCAGCAGCGTAGCAGGGGGAGATACGCAGTATTTT. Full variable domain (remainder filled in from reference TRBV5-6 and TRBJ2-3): DAGVTQSPTHLIKTRGQQVTLRCSPKSGHDTVSWYQQALGQGPQFIFQYYEEEERQRGNFPDRFSGHQFPNYSSELNVNALLLGDSALYLCASSVAGGDTQYFGPGTRLTVL.

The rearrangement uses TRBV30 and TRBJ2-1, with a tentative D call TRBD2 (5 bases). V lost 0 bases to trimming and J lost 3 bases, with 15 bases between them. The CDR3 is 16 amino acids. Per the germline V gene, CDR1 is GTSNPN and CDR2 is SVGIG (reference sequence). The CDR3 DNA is TGTGCCTGGAGTGTATACGGGGTTTCACACTACAATGAGCAGTTCTTC. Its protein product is CAWSVYGVSHYNEQFF.

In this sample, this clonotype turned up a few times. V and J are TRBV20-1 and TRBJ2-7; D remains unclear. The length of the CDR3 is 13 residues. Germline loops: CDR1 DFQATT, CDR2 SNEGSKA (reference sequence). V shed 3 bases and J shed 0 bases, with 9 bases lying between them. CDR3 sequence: CSARITDSYEQYF. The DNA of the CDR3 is TGCAGTGCTAGGATCACGGACTCCTACGAGCAGTACTTC.

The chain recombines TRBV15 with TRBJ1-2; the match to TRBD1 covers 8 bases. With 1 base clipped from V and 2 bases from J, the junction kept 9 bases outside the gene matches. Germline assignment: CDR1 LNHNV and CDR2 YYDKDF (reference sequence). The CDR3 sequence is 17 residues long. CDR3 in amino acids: CATSRVGQGMSNYGYTF. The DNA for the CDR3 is TGTGCCACCAGCAGAGTCGGACAGGGAATGTCGAACTATGGCTACACCTTC.

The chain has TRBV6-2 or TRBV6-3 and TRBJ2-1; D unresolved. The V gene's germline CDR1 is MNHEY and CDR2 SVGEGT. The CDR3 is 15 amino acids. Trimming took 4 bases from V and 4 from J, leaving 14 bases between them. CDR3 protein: CASSFHTEIYNEQFF. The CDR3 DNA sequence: TGTGCCAGCAGTTTCCATACTGAGATTTACAATGAGCAGTTCTTC.

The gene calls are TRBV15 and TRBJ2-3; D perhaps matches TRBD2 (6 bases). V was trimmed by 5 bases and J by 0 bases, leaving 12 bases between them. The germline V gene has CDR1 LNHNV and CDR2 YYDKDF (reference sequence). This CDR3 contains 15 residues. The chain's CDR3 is CATSGTGASTDTQYF. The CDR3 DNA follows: TGTGCCACCAGCGGGACTGGCGCAAGCACAGATACGCAGTATTTT.

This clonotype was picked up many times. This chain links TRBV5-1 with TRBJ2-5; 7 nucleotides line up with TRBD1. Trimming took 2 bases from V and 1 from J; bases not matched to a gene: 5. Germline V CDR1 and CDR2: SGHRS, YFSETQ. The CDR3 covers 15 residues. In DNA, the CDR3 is TGCGCCAGCAGCTTCGGGACAGCTATCCAAGAGACCCAGTACTTC. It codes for CASSFGTAIQETQYF. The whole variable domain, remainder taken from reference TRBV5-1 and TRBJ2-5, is KAGVTQTPRYLIKTRGQQVTLSCSPISGHRSVSWYQQTPGQGLQFLFEYFSETQRNKGNFPGRFSGRQFSNSRSEMNVSTLELGDSALYLCASSFGTAIQETQYFGPGTRLLVL.

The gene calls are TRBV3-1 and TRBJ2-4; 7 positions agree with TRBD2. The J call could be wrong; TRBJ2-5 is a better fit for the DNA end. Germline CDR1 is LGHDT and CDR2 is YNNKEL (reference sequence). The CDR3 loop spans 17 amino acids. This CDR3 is CASSQDIVGRAGETQYF. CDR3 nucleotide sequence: TGTGCCAGCAGCCAAGATATAGTAGGGAGGGCCGGCGAGACCCAGTACTTC.

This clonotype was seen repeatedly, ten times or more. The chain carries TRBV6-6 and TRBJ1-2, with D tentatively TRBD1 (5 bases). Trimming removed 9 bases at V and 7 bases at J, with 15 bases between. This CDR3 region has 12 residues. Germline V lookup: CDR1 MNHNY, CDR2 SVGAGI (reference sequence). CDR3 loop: CASWEEGPGYTF. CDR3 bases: TGTGCCAGTTGGGAGGAGGGACCTGGCTACACCTTC.

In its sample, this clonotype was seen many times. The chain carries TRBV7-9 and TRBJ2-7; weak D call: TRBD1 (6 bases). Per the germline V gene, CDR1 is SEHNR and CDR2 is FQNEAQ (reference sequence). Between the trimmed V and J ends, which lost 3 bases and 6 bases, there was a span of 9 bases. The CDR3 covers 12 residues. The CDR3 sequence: CASSLTGSEQYF. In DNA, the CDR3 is TGTGCCAGCAGCTTGACAGGTTCCGAGCAGTACTTC.

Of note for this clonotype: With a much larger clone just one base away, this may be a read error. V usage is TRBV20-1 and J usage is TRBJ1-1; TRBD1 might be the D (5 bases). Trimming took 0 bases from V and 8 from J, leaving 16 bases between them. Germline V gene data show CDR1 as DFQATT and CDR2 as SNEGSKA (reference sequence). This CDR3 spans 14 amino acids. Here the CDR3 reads CSARDLLWGVEAFF. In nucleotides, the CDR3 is TGCAGTGCTAGAGATCTACTGTGGGGCGTAGAAGCTTTCTTT.

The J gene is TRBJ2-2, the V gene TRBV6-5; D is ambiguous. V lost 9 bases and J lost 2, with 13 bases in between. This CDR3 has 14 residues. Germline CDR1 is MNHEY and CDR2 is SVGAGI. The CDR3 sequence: CASRASTNTGELFF. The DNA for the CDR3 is TGTGCCAGTCGAGCGTCGACCAACACCGGGGAGCTGTTTTTT.

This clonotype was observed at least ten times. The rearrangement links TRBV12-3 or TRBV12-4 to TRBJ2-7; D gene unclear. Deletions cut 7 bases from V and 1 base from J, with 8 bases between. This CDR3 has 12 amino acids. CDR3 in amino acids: CASISDSYEQYF. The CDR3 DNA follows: TGTGCCAGCATCAGCGATTCCTACGAGCAGTACTTC.

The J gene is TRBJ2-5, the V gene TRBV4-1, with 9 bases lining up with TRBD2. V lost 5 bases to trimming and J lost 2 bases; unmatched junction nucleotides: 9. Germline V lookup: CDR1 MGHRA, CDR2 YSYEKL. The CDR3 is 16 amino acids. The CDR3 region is CASSVNPSGEQETQYF. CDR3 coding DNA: TGCGCCAGCAGCGTGAACCCTAGCGGGGAGCAAGAGACCCAGTACTTC.

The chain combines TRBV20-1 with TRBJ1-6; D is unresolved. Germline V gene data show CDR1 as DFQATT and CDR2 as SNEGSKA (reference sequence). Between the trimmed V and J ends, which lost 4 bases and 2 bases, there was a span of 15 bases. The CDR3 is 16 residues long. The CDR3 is CSANGVPGAYNSPLHF. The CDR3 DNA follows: TGCAGTGCTAACGGAGTCCCCGGAGCCTATAATTCACCCCTCCACTTT.

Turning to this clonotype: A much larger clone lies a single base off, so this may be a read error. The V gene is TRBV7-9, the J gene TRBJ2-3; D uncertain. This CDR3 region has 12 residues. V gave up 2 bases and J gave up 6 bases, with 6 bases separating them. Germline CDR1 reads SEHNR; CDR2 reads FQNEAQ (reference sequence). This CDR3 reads CASSLNLDTQYF. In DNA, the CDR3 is TGTGCCAGCAGCTTAAATCTCGATACGCAGTATTTT. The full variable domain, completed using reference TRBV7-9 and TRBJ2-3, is DTGVSQNPRHKITKRGQNVTFRCDPISEHNRLYWYRQTLGQGPEFLTYFQNEAQLEKSRLLSDRFSAERPKGSFSTLEIQRTEQGDSAMYLCASSLNLDTQYFGPGTRLTVL.

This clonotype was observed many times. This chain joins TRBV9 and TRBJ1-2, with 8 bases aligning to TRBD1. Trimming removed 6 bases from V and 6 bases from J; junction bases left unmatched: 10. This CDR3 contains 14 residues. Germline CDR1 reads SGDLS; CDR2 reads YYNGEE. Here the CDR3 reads CASKGQVSLHGYTF. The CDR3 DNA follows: TGTGCCAGCAAGGGACAGGTCAGTCTTCATGGCTACACCTTC.

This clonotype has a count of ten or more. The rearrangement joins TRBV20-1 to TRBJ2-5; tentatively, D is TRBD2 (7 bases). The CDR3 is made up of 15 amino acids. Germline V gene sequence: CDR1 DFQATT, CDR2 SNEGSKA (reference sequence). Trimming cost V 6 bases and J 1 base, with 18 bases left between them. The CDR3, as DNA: TGCAGTGCCCTCCGGGGGGCGACTAGCCAAGAGACCCAGTACTTC. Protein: CSALRGATSQETQYF.

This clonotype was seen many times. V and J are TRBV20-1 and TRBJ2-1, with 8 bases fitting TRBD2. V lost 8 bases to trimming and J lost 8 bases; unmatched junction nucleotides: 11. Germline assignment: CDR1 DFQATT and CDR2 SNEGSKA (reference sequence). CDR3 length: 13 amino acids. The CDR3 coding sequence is TGCAGTTACCCACTGTACGGGGGGGATGAGCAGTTCTTC. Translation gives CSYPLYGGDEQFF.

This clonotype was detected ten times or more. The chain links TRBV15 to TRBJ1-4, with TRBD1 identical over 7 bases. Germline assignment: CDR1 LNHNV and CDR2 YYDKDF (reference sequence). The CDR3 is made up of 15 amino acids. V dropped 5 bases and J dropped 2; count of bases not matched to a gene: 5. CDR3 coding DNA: TGTGCCACCAGCGGTCGCAGGGGGACTAATGAAAAACTGTTTTTT. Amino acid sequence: CATSGRRGTNEKLFF. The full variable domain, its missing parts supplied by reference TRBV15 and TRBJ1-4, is DAMVIQNPRYQVTQFGKPVTLSCSQTLNHNVMYWYQQKSSQAPKLLFHYYDKDFNNEADTPDNFQSRRPNTSFCFLDIRSPGLGDTAMYLCATSGRRGTNEKLFFGSGTQLSVL.

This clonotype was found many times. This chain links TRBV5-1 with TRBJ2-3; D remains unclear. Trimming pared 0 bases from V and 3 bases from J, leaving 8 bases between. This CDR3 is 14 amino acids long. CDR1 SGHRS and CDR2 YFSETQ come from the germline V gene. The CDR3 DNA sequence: TGCGCCAGCAGCTTGGTAGGTTGGACAGATACGCAGTATTTT. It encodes CASSLVGWTDTQYF.